The present T cell receptor beta chain was sequenced within a study of OX40 agonist ivuxolimab in advanced cancers. Per germline, CDR1 SGHTA and CDR2 FQGTGA. With V trimmed by 3 bases and J by 10 bases, 6 bases remained unmatched. This CDR3 comprises 14 residues. Method: immunoSEQ multiplex PCR; TCRdb's copy keeps in-frame clones and lacks some. The table lists about 44,000 clones, around 90% of them singletons. Details on this clone: Its matching antigen is unknown.

Study results and caveats: Also showing low normalized T-cell clonal expansion were some of the nonresponders. Blood T cells, both CD4+ and CD8+, expanded clonally by week 6 at 0.1 to 3.0 mg/kg.

The chain carries TRBV7-3 and TRBJ2-1, with TRBD2 matching 10 bases. The sequence derives from an adult with an advanced solid tumor such as melanoma, head and neck, liver or kidney cancer. The material was CD4+ or CD8+ T cells sorted from blood, obtained in a trial of the OX40 agonist ivuxolimab. In DNA form, the CDR3 reads TGTGCCAGCAGCTTCCCGGGACTAGCGATGGAGCAGTTCTTC. This encodes CASSFPGLAMEQFF.